This T cell receptor beta chain was found in a study of T-cell memory formation after mild COVID-19. Study-wide results and caveats: The main location of contracting CD4+ clones was CM and EM, and that of contracting CD8+ clones was EMRA. The appearance of some responding clones in pre-infection memory suggested that cross-reactive memory joined.

J gave up 2 bases and V 5 bases, and 4 bases lay outside the gene matches. The CDR3 is 13 amino acids. Germline CDR1 SQVTM, CDR2 ANQGSEA. A remark on this clonotype: The antigen remains unidentified.

A 5'RACE reaction primed in the constant segment made cDNA libraries of TCR alpha and TCR beta, and these carried sample barcodes and UMIs. TCRdb re-analysed the 5' RACE reads in MiXCR, keeping a single row per CDR3 protein. The table records about 350,000 distinct CDR3 sequences, roughly 15% of them present only once. Material for sequencing was PBMCs or a T cell subset sorted from them (not recorded which). V usage is TRBV29-1 and J usage is TRBJ2-7, with 9 bases identical to TRBD1. This sequence originates from a man aged 18 to 30 who had mild COVID-19 (a few samples of this study predate the infection). Cell type and time point are not known. The CDR3 reads CSVRWDRAYEQYV. The CDR3 nucleotides are TGCAGCGTTCGTTGGGACAGGGCCTACGAGCAGTACGTC.